This TCR beta chain was profiled in a study of blood T cell repertoires in COVID-19. Study overall: From the United States, Italy and Spain came samples of acute and convalescent COVID-19.

Original analysis: From reference gene primer amplification, estimates of nucleated cell counts were derived. TCRdb's table, derived via immunoSEQ multiplex PCR, lists solely in-frame clones and lacks some. The V and J calls and clone size come from that table; D and trimming were worked out from the DNA. The sample consists of about 8,000 clones, under 90% of them appearing once. V lost 5 bases and J lost 5, with 5 bases in between. The germline gives CDR1 LNHNV, CDR2 YYDKDF (reference sequence). The CDR3 has 11 amino acids. This chain connects TRBV15 to TRBJ2-3; unclear D gene. Sequenced: peripheral blood. The sequence derives from a human donor in a cohort sampled during active COVID-19. CDR3 DNA: TGTGCCACCAGCGTGAGAGATACGCAGTATTTT. It specifies CATSVRDTQYF.